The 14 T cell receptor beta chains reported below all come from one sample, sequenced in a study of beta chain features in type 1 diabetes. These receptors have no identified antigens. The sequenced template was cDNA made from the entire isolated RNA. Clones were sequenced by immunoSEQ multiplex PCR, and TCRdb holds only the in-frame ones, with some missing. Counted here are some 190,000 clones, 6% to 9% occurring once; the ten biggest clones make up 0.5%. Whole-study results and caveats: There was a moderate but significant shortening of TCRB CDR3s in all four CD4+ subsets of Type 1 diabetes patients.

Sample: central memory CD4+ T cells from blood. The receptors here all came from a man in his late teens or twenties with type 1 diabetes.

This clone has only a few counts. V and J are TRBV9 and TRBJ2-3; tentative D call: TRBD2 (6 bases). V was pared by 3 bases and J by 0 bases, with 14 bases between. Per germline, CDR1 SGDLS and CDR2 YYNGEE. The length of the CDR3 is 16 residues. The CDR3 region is CASSAWGDTSTDTQYF. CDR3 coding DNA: TGTGCCAGCAGCGCATGGGGGGATACTAGCACAGATACGCAGTATTTT.

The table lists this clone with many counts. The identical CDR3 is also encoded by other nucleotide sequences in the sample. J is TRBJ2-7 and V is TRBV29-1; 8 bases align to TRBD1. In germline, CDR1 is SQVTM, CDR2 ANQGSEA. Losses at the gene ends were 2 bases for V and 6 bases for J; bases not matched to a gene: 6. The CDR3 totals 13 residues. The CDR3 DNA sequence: TGCAGCGTTGAAAGGGGGACAGGCTCCGAGCAGTACTTC. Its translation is CSVERGTGSEQYF.

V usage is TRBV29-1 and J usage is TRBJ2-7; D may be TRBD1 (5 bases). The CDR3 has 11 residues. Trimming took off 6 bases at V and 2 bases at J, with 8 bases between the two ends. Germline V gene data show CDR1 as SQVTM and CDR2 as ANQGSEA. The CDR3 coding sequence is TGCAGCGTGCAGGGTACCTACGAGCAGTACTTC. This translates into CSVQGTYEQYF.

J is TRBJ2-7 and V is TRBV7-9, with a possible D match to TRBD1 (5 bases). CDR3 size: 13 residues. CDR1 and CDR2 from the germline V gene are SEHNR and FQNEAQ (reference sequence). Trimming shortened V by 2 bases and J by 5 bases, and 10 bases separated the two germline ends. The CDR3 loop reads CASSLRAGNEQYF. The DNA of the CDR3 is TGTGCCAGCAGCTTACGTGCAGGGAACGAGCAGTACTTC.

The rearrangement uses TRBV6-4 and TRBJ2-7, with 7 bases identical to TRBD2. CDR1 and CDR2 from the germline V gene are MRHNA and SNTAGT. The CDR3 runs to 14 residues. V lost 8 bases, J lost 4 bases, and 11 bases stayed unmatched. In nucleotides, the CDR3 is TGTGCCAGCGGCGAGGGGCGGGAGAAATACGAGCAGTACTTC. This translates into CASGEGREKYEQYF.

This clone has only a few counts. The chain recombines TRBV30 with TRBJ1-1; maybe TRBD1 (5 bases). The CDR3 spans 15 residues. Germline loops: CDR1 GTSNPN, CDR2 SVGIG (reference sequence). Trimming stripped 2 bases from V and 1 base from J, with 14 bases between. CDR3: CAWSPLRATNTEAFF. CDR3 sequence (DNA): TGTGCCTGGAGTCCCCTCAGGGCAACGAACACTGAAGCTTTCTTT.

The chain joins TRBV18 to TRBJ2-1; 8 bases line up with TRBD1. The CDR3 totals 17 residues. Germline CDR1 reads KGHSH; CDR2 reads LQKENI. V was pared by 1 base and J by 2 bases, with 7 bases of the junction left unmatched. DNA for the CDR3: TGTGCCAGCTCACCACGGATTTTACAGGGGGCCTACAATGAGCAGTTCTTC. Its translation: CASSPRILQGAYNEQFF.

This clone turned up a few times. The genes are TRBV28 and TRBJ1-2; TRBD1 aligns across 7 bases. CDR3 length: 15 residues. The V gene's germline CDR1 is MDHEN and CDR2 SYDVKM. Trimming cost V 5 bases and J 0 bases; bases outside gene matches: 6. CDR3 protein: CASSPGQRTNYGYTF. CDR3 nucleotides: TGTGCCAGCAGTCCGGGACAGAGAACTAACTATGGCTACACCTTC.

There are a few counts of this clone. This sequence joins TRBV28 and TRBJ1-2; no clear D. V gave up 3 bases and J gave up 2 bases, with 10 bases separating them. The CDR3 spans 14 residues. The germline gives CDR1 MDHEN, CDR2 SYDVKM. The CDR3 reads CASSLSRENYGYTF. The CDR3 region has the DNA TGTGCCAGCAGTTTGAGCCGGGAAAACTATGGCTACACCTTC.

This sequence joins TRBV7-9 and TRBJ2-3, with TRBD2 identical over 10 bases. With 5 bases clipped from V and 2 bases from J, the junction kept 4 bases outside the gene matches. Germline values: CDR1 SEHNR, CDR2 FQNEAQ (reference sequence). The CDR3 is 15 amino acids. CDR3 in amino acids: CASSPGLADTDTQYF. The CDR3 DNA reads TGTGCCAGCAGCCCCGGACTAGCGGACACAGATACGCAGTATTTT.

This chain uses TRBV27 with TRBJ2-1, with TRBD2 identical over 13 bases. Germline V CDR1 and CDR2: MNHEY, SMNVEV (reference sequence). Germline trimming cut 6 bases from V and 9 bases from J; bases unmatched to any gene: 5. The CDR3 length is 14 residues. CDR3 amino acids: CASRGLAGVVEQFF. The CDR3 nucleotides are TGTGCCAGCAGAGGACTAGCGGGAGTTGTTGAGCAGTTCTTC.

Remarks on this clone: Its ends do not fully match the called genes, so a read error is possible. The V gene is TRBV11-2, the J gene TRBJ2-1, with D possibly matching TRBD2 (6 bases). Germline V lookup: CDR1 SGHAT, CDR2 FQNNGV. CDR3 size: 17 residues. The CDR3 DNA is TGTGCCAGCAGCGTAGACCTCCGGGCGTGGGGCGGGGATGAGCAGTTCTTC. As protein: CASSVDLRAWGGDEQFF. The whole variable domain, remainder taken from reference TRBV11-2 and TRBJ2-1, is EAGVAQSPRYKIIEKRQSVAFWCNPISGHATLYWYQQILGQGPKLLIQFQNNGVVDDSQLPKDRFSAERLKGVDSTLKIQPAKLEDSAVYLCASSVDLRAWGGDEQFFGPGTRLTVL.

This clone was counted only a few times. The CDR3 DNA follows: TGTGCCACCAGCCAGGGGGCGCGGGATGAGCAGTTCTTC. Amino acid sequence: CATSQGARDEQFF. V gene TRBV15 combines with J gene TRBJ2-1, with TRBD1 matching over 8 bases. CDR1 and CDR2 from the germline V gene are LNHNV and YYDKDF (reference sequence). Losses at the gene ends were 5 bases for V and 8 bases for J; bases not matched to a gene: 5. CDR3 size: 13 residues.

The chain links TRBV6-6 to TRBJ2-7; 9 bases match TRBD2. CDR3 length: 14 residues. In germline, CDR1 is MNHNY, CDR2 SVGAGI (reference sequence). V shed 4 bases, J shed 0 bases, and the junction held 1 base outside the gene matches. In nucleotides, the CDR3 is TGTGCCAGCAGTTCAGCGGGGGGCTCCTACGAGCAGTACTTC. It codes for CASSSAGGSYEQYF.